The T cell receptor beta chain under discussion was sequenced for a study of OX40 agonist ivuxolimab in advanced cancers. V dropped 3 bases and J dropped 0 bases, with 8 bases sitting between them. Germline CDR1 and CDR2: SGHAT and FQDESV (reference sequence). The CDR3 has 14 amino acids. Regarding this clone: The antigen remains unidentified.

The assay was immunoSEQ multiplex PCR, and TCRdb's table has in-frame clones only and misses some. The sample consists of 30,000 or so clones, roughly 80% of them appearing once. Study findings and constraints: Within 6 weeks, CD4+ and CD8+ blood T cells expanded clonally at 0.1 to 3.0 mg/kg. Antigen specificity was not determined for the expanded peripheral T cells.

The TCR comes from an adult with an advanced solid tumor such as melanoma, head and neck, liver or kidney cancer. Specimen: CD4+ or CD8+ T cells sorted from blood, collected in a trial of the OX40 agonist ivuxolimab. The chain recombines TRBV11-1 with TRBJ1-1; D call uncertain. CDR3 coding DNA: TGTGCCAGCAGCTTTGGCAGGATGAACACTGAAGCTTTCTTT. Its translation: CASSFGRMNTEAFF.